These 22 T cell receptor beta chains share one sample of origin, sequenced in a study of cytomegalovirus exposure and HLA in healthy donors. Primers for the PCR totalled 60 Vbeta and 13 Jbeta. TCRdb's table, derived via immunoSEQ multiplex PCR, lists solely in-frame clones and lacks some. The sample yields approximately 160,000 clones, around 80% seen once. Specimen: PBMCs. The receptor set was obtained from a woman between 45 and 60 years old in good health and CMV-seropositive.

The rearrangement links TRBV28 to TRBJ2-2, with D possibly being TRBD1 (6 bases). The CDR3 has 14 amino acids. V was pared by 10 bases and J by 1 base, with 13 bases between. Germline V lookup: CDR1 MDHEN, CDR2 SYDVKM. The CDR3 spells CATRDRWNTGELFF. CDR3 nucleotide sequence: TGTGCCACCAGAGACAGGTGGAACACCGGGGAGCTGTTTTTT.

The genes are TRBV4-2 and TRBJ1-3; TRBD1 is a possible D gene (5 bases). V lost 2 bases, J lost 0 bases, and 14 bases lay in between. This CDR3 has 17 residues. Germline V gene data show CDR1 as LGHNA and CDR2 as YNFKEQ. CDR3 DNA: TGTGCCAGCAGCCAAAGGGGTCTGCAAGTCTCTGGAAACACCATATATTTT. Translating it yields CASSQRGLQVSGNTIYF.

The chain links TRBV2 to TRBJ2-1; perhaps TRBD2 as D (5 bases). The germline gives CDR1 SNHLY, CDR2 FYNNEI. There are 13 residues in the CDR3. V was shortened by 4 bases and J by 9 bases, with 13 bases between the two germline ends. The DNA of the CDR3 is TGTGCCAGCAGTGTACCGGGAATGGCTGAGCAGTTCTTC. Protein: CASSVPGMAEQFF. The entire variable domain, with the rest obtained from reference TRBV2 and TRBJ2-1, is as follows: EPEVTQTPSHQVTQMGQEVILRCVPISNHLYFYWYRQILGQKVEFLVSFYNNEISEKSEIFDDQFSVERPDGSNFTLKIRSTKLEDSAMYFCASSVPGMAEQFFGPGTRLTVL.

The rearrangement links TRBV27 to TRBJ2-5; 12 bases are a match to TRBD1. J lost 5 bases, V lost 3 bases, and 4 bases had no gene match. This CDR3 region has 15 residues. Germline V gives CDR1 MNHEY, CDR2 SMNVEV (reference sequence). The chain's CDR3 is CASSFRDRGQETQYF. The CDR3 coding sequence is TGTGCCAGCAGTTTCCGGGACAGGGGGCAGGAGACCCAGTACTTC.

The chain links TRBV14 to TRBJ1-1, with 7 bases aligning to TRBD1. CDR3 length: 15 amino acids. Germline V lookup: CDR1 SGHDN, CDR2 FVKESK. V was pared by 1 base and J by 1 base, with 3 bases of the junction left unmatched. As DNA, the CDR3 is TGTGCCAGCAGCCAAGGGCCAGGGGGGAACACTGAAGCTTTCTTT. Protein: CASSQGPGGNTEAFF.

The V and J genes are TRBV10-1 and TRBJ2-7; 12 nucleotides match TRBD2. Germline V gives CDR1 WNHNN, CDR2 SYGVQD (reference sequence). The CDR3 is made up of 14 amino acids. The trim removed 7 bases at V and 3 bases at J, leaving 4 bases unmatched. Here the CDR3 DNA reads TGCGCCAGCATTTTGACTAGCGGGAGCTACGAGCAGTACTTC. This codes for CASILTSGSYEQYF.

The chain employs TRBV7-9 and TRBJ1-2; tentatively, D is TRBD1 (5 bases). Trimming cost V 1 base and J 8 bases, with 17 bases left between them. The CDR3 length is 15 residues. Germline V lookup: CDR1 SEHNR, CDR2 FQNEAQ (reference sequence). CDR3 residues: CASSLEVAGISGYTF. The CDR3 coding sequence is TGTGCCAGCAGCTTAGAAGTGGCAGGGATAAGCGGCTACACCTTC.

This clone came up once. The chain has TRBV27 and TRBJ2-1, with a weak D call TRBD2 (5 bases). The V end was cut by 5 bases, the J end by 0 bases, with 11 bases between. This CDR3 region has 15 residues. Germline V lookup: CDR1 MNHEY, CDR2 SMNVEV (reference sequence). The CDR3 DNA follows: TGTGCCAGCAGTCTTAGCGTTAGCTCCTACAATGAGCAGTTCTTC. Amino acid sequence: CASSLSVSSYNEQFF.

This clone was seen a few times. The J gene is TRBJ2-3, the V gene TRBV7-2; a weak D match, TRBD2 (5 bases). This CDR3 comprises 17 residues. Germline V CDR1 and CDR2: SGHTA, FQGNSA. V was pared by 1 base and J by 2 bases, with 16 bases between. DNA for the CDR3: TGTGCCAGCAGCTTAGGTCGGCCCGGACTTCCCACAGATACGCAGTATTTT. It encodes CASSLGRPGLPTDTQYF. Together with reference TRBV7-2 and TRBJ2-3, the CDR3 gives the full variable domain: GAGVSQSPSNKVTEKGKDVELRCDPISGHTALYWYRQSLGQGLEFLIYFQGNSAPDKSGLPSDRFSAERTGGSVSTLTIQRTQQEDSAVYLCASSLGRPGLPTDTQYFGPGTRLTVL.

This clone is a singleton in its sample. The CDR3 protein is CASSLVTGRNTGELFF. The CDR3 bases are TGTGCCAGCAGCTTAGTAACAGGGCGGAACACCGGGGAGCTGTTTTTT. The rearrangement uses TRBV7-6 and TRBJ2-2, with a weak D call TRBD1 (6 bases). CDR3 length: 16 amino acids. Germline V lookup: CDR1 SGHVS, CDR2 FNYEAQ. V was cut by 1 base and J by 1 base, with 10 bases left in between.

This clone showed up just a few times. This chain connects TRBV5-1 to TRBJ1-5; unclear D gene. The length of the CDR3 is 15 residues. Germline CDR1 SGHRS, CDR2 YFSETQ. Trimming stripped 5 bases from V and 4 bases from J, with 16 bases between. In nucleotides, the CDR3 is TGCGCCAGCAGGAAGGGAGACGGGCCGAATCAGCCCCAGCATTTT. Translated, it gives CASRKGDGPNQPQHF.

The chain employs TRBV11-3 and TRBJ2-5; unclear D gene. CDR3 length equals 13 residues. The V gene lost 0 bases and the J gene lost 3 bases, with 5 bases spanning the gap. CDR1 SGHNT and CDR2 YENEEA come from the germline V gene. The chain's CDR3 is CASSLDFKETQYF. Here the CDR3 DNA reads TGTGCCAGCAGCTTAGACTTTAAAGAGACCCAGTACTTC.

The rearrangement joins TRBV11-2 to TRBJ2-1; TRBD2 is a possible D gene (5 bases). This CDR3 is 15 amino acids long. Trimming left V 1 base short and J 2 bases short, with 9 bases between. Germline CDR1 reads SGHAT; CDR2 reads FQNNGV. The CDR3, as DNA: TGTGCCAGCAGCTTAGTCCGGGGAACCTACAATGAGCAGTTCTTC. Protein sequence: CASSLVRGTYNEQFF.

The V call is TRBV5-1, the J call TRBJ1-1; possibly TRBD1 for D (5 bases). The germline gives CDR1 SGHRS, CDR2 YFSETQ. The V gene lost 3 bases and the J gene lost 0 bases, with 12 bases spanning the gap. There are 15 residues in the CDR3. CDR3 coding DNA: TGCGCCAGCAGCTCCGACAGCCTCATGAACACTGAAGCTTTCTTT. The encoded protein is CASSSDSLMNTEAFF.

Worth noting for this clone: Relative to the germline gene, one junction end is altered; a read error may explain this. V and J are TRBV7-9 and TRBJ2-7; 11 bases are a match to TRBD1. Germline CDR1 and CDR2: SEHNR and FQNEAQ (reference sequence). This CDR3 contains 14 residues. Written as DNA, the CDR3 is TGTTCCAGCAGCTTTGGACAGGGGGCAGGTGAGCAGTACTTC. This gives the protein CSSSFGQGAGEQYF.

The gene calls are TRBV21-1 and TRBJ1-2; the D call of TRBD1 is as the table states it, not checked on the DNA. TRBV21-1 is annotated as a pseudogene. The CDR3 extends over 19 amino acids. CDR3: CASSKIMDVWTGPFYGYTF. For the CDR3, the DNA is TGTGCCAGCAGCAAAATCATGGATGTCTGGACAGGACCTTTCTATGGCTACACCTTC.

The chain uses TRBV2 and TRBJ1-4; possibly TRBD1 for D (6 bases). Trimming cost V 10 bases and J 7 bases, with 16 bases left between them. CDR1 and CDR2 (germline): SNHLY, FYNNEI. The CDR3 is 13 amino acids. This CDR3 is CATAGARSEKLFF. The CDR3 DNA follows: TGTGCCACTGCAGGGGCGAGGAGTGAAAAACTGTTTTTT.

This sequence joins TRBV19 and TRBJ2-1, with 10 bases aligning to TRBD2. CDR1 is LNHDA and CDR2 is SQIVND in the germline V gene (reference sequence). V was clipped by 3 bases and J by 9 bases; unmatched bases: 5. The CDR3 extends over 14 amino acids. The CDR3 here is CASSILAGVGEQFF. CDR3 bases: TGTGCCAGTAGTATCCTAGCGGGAGTCGGTGAGCAGTTCTTC.

The V gene is TRBV5-1, the J gene TRBJ2-3; 12 bases are shared with TRBD2. CDR1 and CDR2 (germline): SGHRS, YFSETQ. V shed 5 bases, J shed 1 base, and the junction held 5 bases outside the gene matches. This CDR3 is built from 16 residues. The CDR3: CASSGRLAGGTDTQYF. In DNA, the CDR3 is TGCGCCAGCAGTGGCCGACTAGCGGGGGGCACAGATACGCAGTATTTT.

Remarks on this clone: The germline gene is not matched at one end of the junction; a read error may be the cause. The rearrangement links TRBV2 to TRBJ2-2; 10 bases map to TRBD1. This CDR3 has 17 residues. Per the germline V gene, CDR1 is SNHLY and CDR2 is FYNNEI. As DNA, the CDR3 is TGTGTCAGCAGTGGCCCCGGGACAGGGGTTAACACCGGGGAGCTGTTTTTT. The encoded protein is CVSSGPGTGVNTGELFF.

This clone was seen a handful of times. J is TRBJ2-7 and V is TRBV28; possibly TRBD2 for D (6 bases). V was clipped by 8 bases and J by 6 bases, with 17 bases between them. The length of the CDR3 is 13 residues. The V gene's germline CDR1 is MDHEN and CDR2 SYDVKM. The CDR3 DNA follows: TGTGCCAGCCGGACTATTCTGACCTCCGAGCAGTACTTC. Protein product: CASRTILTSEQYF.

The chain employs TRBV6-1 and TRBJ1-6; the D is unclear. V was cut by 2 bases and J by 9 bases, with 11 bases left in between. There are 14 residues in the CDR3. Germline V gene sequence: CDR1 MNHNS, CDR2 SASEGT. The CDR3 region is CASSEISTGSPLHF. CDR3 in DNA: TGTGCCAGCAGTGAAATTTCTACCGGTTCACCCCTCCACTTT.